The following is a T cell receptor (beta chain) sequence with its context. Its antigen is unknown. The record originates from a study of OX40 agonist ivuxolimab in advanced cancers. Study conclusions and caveats: Expansion of clones was among the lowest in partial responders at 0.1-3.0 mg/kg. Clones of CD4+ and CD8+ blood T cells grew by week 6 at doses of 0.1 to 3.0 mg/kg. Antigen specificity of clonally expanded peripheral T cells was not established.

The CDR3 has 14 amino acids. V shed 6 bases and J 9 bases; nucleotides not matched to a gene: 13. Per germline, CDR1 KGHSH and CDR2 LQKENI. The repertoire was sequenced with immunoSEQ multiplex PCR; TCRdb's copy has only in-frame clones and lacks some. Of about 58,000 clones listed, about 86% are singletons. The input for sequencing was CD4+ or CD8+ T cells sorted from blood, taken in a trial of the OX40 agonist ivuxolimab. The V and J genes are TRBV18 and TRBJ2-7, with TRBD1 identical over 8 bases. The clonotype was recovered from an adult with an advanced solid tumor such as melanoma, head and neck, liver or kidney cancer. The CDR3 spells CASSTDREFRWQYF. CDR3 DNA sequence: TGTGCCAGCTCGACGGACAGGGAATTTCGATGGCAGTACTTC.